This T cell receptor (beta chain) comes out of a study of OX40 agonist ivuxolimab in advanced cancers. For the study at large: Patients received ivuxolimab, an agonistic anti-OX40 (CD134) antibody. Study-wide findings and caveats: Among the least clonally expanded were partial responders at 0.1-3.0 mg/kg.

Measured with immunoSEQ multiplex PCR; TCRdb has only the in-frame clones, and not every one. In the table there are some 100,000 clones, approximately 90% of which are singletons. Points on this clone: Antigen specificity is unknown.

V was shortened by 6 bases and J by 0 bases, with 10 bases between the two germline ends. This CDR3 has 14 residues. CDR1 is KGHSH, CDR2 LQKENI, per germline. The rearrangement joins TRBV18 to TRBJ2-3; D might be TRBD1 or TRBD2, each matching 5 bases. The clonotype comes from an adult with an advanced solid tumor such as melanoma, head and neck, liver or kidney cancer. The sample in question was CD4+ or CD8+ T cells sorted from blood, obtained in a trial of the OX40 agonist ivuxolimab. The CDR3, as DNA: TGTGCCAGCTCCCCCCGGGACAGCACAGATACGCAGTATTTT. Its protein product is CASSPRDSTDTQYF.